This T cell receptor beta chain was observed in a study of blood T cells in healthy people across ages. Between the trimmed V and J ends, which lost 6 bases and 1 base, there was a span of 12 bases. The CDR3 runs to 14 residues. This clonotype was observed a handful of times. The study recruited healthy Caucasian donors from Russia who were aged roughly 6 to 90. The use of a sample-barcoded 5' primer and a J-beta primer mix characterized a second PCR of roughly 7 to 11 cycles. Using its own MiXCR run on the 5' RACE reads, TCRdb lists one record per CDR3 protein. The sample lists 800,000 or so distinct CDR3 sequences, 25% occurring once. The sample also formed part of further work on T cells of mothers and their children. As reported in that work: In this cohort, donors were three healthy Caucasian mothers plus their six children. The effect of thymic selection on TCR recombination output is similar between related and unrelated pairs. When mothers and children were related, their normalized repertoire overlap, which was always slightly higher, did not differ significantly from that of unrelated pairs.

The sequenced sample was blood. The chain joins TRBV12-3 or TRBV12-4 to TRBJ1-1, with D unclear. The clonotype comes from a boy younger than 18 in good health. CDR3 sequence: CASSLLMENTEAFF. The CDR3 coding sequence is TGTGCCAGCAGCCTCCTCATGGAGAACACTGAAGCTTTCTTT.